This is a list of T cell receptor beta chains from one sample in a study of shared clonotypes between healthy human individuals. TCRdb's copy holds only in-frame clones and misses some; the assay was immunoSEQ multiplex PCR. The table lists fewer than 3 million clones, roughly 90% of them singletons. The specimen sequenced was naive CD4+ T cells from PBMCs. These receptor sequences come from a man aged 18 to 29 in good health. Some clones in this sample may be carry-over from other donors' samples. CDR3s include the opening cysteine and the closing phenylalanine or tryptophan. The D gene is left open where the match is weak. A row's size may be missing; if present it is once, few, many or a size class.

TRBV6-6	.	.	TRBJ1-1	TGTGCCAGCTATTCCAGGGAAAGCGTCACTGAAGCTTTCTTT	CASYSRESVTEAFF
TRBV4-1	.	.	TRBJ2-5	TGCGCCAGCAGCCCCGAGGGGGGGATAGTAGAGACCCAGTACTTC	CASSPEGGIVETQYF
TRBV7-3	.	.	TRBJ2-5	TGTGCCAGCAAAATGAAAGGGACTTCACAAGAGACCCAGTACTTC	CASKMKGTSQETQYF
TRBV9	TRBD1	.	TRBJ2-3	TGTGCCAGCAGCGTCTTACAGGGGAAGGAAGATACGCAGTATTTT	CASSVLQGKEDTQYF
TRBV5-1	TRBD1	.	TRBJ2-7	TGCGCCAGCAGCTCCAACCCAGGGACAGGGGGCGAGCAGTACTTC	CASSSNPGTGGEQYF
TRBV5-1	.	once	TRBJ2-3	TGCGCCAGCAGCAGGGCCGTGTCGTTGGATACGCAGTATTTT	CASSRAVSLDTQYF
TRBV7-2	.	.	TRBJ1-1	TGTGCCAGCAGCCGCGCCGAGTTAACGAACACTGAAGCTTTCTTT	CASSRAELTNTEAFF
TRBV9	TRBD2	.	TRBJ2-3	TGTGCCAGCAGCGTAGGCGGGAGGGCCAGAACAGATACGCAGTATTTT	CASSVGGRARTDTQYF
TRBV6-5	.	once	TRBJ2-7	TGTGCCAGCAGTTCTACATGGACGAACCTCTACGAGCAGTACTTC	CASSSTWTNLYEQYF
TRBV7-9	TRBD2	.	TRBJ2-5	TGTGCCAGCAGCTTAGTTGGCGGGAGTGGCGAGACCCAGTACTTC	CASSLVGGSGETQYF
TRBV28	.	.	TRBJ1-5	TGTGCCAGCACAGAGGATAGCAATCAGCCCCAGCATTTT	CASTEDSNQPQHF
TRBV28	.	once	TRBJ1-5	TGTGCCAGCAGTTTAGTAGCAGGGCAGAGCAATCAGCCCCAGCATTTT	CASSLVAGQSNQPQHF
TRBV20-1	.	.	TRBJ2-2	TGCAGTGCTAGTGCCGCCGGGGAGCTGTTTTTT	CSASAAGELFF
TRBV7-9	.	.	TRBJ1-2	TGTGCCAGCAGCTTACTGGGGGGCTACACCTTC	CASSLLGGYTF
TRBV6-6	.	.	TRBJ2-1	TGTGCCAGCAGGCTTGACCGTAGCCCCACGAATGAGCAGTTCTTC	CASRLDRSPTNEQFF
TRBV27	TRBD1	.	TRBJ2-7	TGTGCCAGCAGTTTAGGACAGGGTATCTCCTACGAGCAGTACTTC	CASSLGQGISYEQYF
TRBV30	.	few	TRBJ1-1	TGTGCCTGGAGTGTCGGGGGGACTGAAGCTTTCTTT	CAWSVGGTEAFF
TRBV23-1	TRBD1	.	TRBJ2-3	TGCGCCAGCAGTCAATCGCCTCGTCTACCGGTGGACAGGAGAAATAGCACAGATACGCAGTATTTT	CASSQSPRLPVDRRNSTDTQYF
TRBV28	.	.	TRBJ1-2	TGTGCCAGCACCCTACACGGGGCTATTCTTAACTATGGCTACACCTTC	CASTLHGAILNYGYTF
TRBV11-3	TRBD1	.	TRBJ2-3	TGTGCCATCTCGGACAGGGGGCCCCACCTCGCATGGAATACGCAGTATTTT	CAISDRGPHLAWNTQYF
TRBV9	TRBD1	once	TRBJ2-3	TGTGCCAGCAGCGAGCGACAGGGAAACACAGATACGCAGTATTTT	CASSERQGNTDTQYF
TRBV28	.	.	TRBJ1-1	TGTGCCAGCAGTCAGGGTGTGTGGACTGAAGCTTTCTTT	CASSQGVWTEAFF
TRBV28	.	.	TRBJ2-3	TGTGCCAGCAGTTTTCCGGGGACGCAGTATTTT	CASSFPGTQYF
TRBV10-3	TRBD1	.	TRBJ2-7	TGTGCCATCAGTGAGTCACAGGGGGCAAGGCACTACGAGCAGTACTTC	CAISESQGARHYEQYF
TRBV7-3	.	.	TRBJ2-7	TGTGCCAGCAGCCCCGCACCGACATACCAAACCTACGAGCAGTACTTC	CASSPAPTYQTYEQYF
TRBV2	.	.	TRBJ1-3	TGTGCCAGCAGTTTCGCTGGAAACACCATATATTTT	CASSFAGNTIYF
TRBV27	.	.	TRBJ1-2	TGTGCCAGCAGTTCTCGACCAAGAGGCATCTATGGCTACACCTTC	CASSSRPRGIYGYTF
TRBV28	.	.	TRBJ1-5	TGTGCCAGCACCCTGGGGGGTAGCAATCAGCCCCAGCATTTT	CASTLGGSNQPQHF
TRBV6-1	.	.	TRBJ1-4	TGTGCCAGCAGTGAAGAGAGCAACTACTCAGAAAAACTGTTTTTT	CASSEESNYSEKLFF
TRBV11-2	.	.	TRBJ2-4	TGTGCCAGCACCTTGGGGGCAGGATGGAGGGACATTCAGTACTTC	CASTLGAGWRDIQYF
TRBV21-1	.	.	TRBJ2-1	TGTGCCAGCAGCACGACGACTATTCGGTGCTGCAATGAGCAGTTCTTC	CASSTTTIRCCNEQFF
TRBV5-5	.	.	TRBJ1-1	TGTGCCAGCAGCCCTTGGTCGTCGGCTTCGAACACTGAAGCTTTCTTT	CASSPWSSASNTEAFF
TRBV19	.	.	TRBJ1-1	TGTGCCAGTAGTATAGGGGGCAGGGCTGAAGCTTTCTTT	CASSIGGRAEAFF
TRBV18	.	.	TRBJ1-2	TGTGCCAGCTCACCACCGGGCGGGAGTCATGGCTACACCTTC	CASSPPGGSHGYTF
TRBV27	.	.	TRBJ1-5	TGTGCCAGCAGCAAAGCTGGACAGCCCCAGCATTTT	CASSKAGQPQHF
TRBV18	.	.	TRBJ1-2	TGTGCCAGCTCACCATCCCAGGAGGCCTATGGCTACACCTTC	CASSPSQEAYGYTF
TRBV28	TRBD1	.	TRBJ1-1	TGTGCCAGCAGTTCGGACAGGGCAAGGGGGAACACTGAAGCTTTCTTT	CASSSDRARGNTEAFF
TRBV11-2	TRBD1	.	TRBJ2-2	TGTGCCAGCAGCTTCGGACAGGGAGACACCGGGGAGCTGTTTTTT	CASSFGQGDTGELFF
TRBV5-1	TRBD2	.	TRBJ2-7	TGCGCCAGCAGCTGGACTAGCGGGTACGAGCAGTACTTC	CASSWTSGYEQYF
TRBV28	.	.	TRBJ2-2	TGTGCCAGCAATCGTTTAACCGGGGAGCTGTTTTTT	CASNRLTGELFF
TRBV28	.	.	TRBJ2-1	TGTGCCAGCAGCAACGAGCTAGGGGAGCTTGGCTACAATGAGCAGTTCTTC	CASSNELGELGYNEQFF
TRBV4-3	TRBD2	.	TRBJ2-3	TGCGCCAGCAGCCAAGAATCTAGCGGGGACAGCACAGATACGCAGTATTTT	CASSQESSGDSTDTQYF
TRBV18	.	.	TRBJ2-1	TGTGCCAGCTCGCAAAACTCGGACTCCTACAATGAGCAGTTCTTC	CASSQNSDSYNEQFF
TRBV6-1	TRBD1	.	TRBJ1-5	TGTGCCAGCAGTGAAAGGGCAGGGGGAGGCTATCAGCCCCAGCATTTT	CASSERAGGGYQPQHF
TRBV28	TRBD1	once	TRBJ2-2	TGTGCCAGCAGTCCCCGGACAGGGCGTACCGGGGAGCTGTTTTTT	CASSPRTGRTGELFF
TRBV5-1	.	.	TRBJ2-7	TGCGCCAGCAGCCCGTCCGGCTACGAGCAGTACTTC	CASSPSGYEQYF
TRBV7-3	.	once	TRBJ1-5	TGTGCCAGCAGCTTAAAGGGGGGTGGAGGGAGGCCCCAGCATTTT	CASSLKGGGGRPQHF
TRBV5-1	.	once	TRBJ1-5	TGCGCCAGCAGCTTTGGGCCTATTGGGAGGGATCAGCCCCAGCATTTT	CASSFGPIGRDQPQHF
TRBV2	.	.	TRBJ2-5	TGTGCCAGCAGTGTGGACATGCTACCAAGGGAGACCCAGTACTTC	CASSVDMLPRETQYF
TRBV7-9	.	.	TRBJ2-2	TGTGCCAGCAGCTTAGTGGGGGACGCCACCGGGGAGCTGTTTTTT	CASSLVGDATGELFF
TRBV29-1	.	once	TRBJ2-7	TGCAGCGTTTTATATGGGCAGACCTACGAGCAGTACTTC	CSVLYGQTYEQYF
TRBV5-4	.	.	TRBJ2-1	TGTGCCAGCAGCTTGAGGCGGGGGCACCCCTACAATGAGCAGTTCTTC	CASSLRRGHPYNEQFF
TRBV5-1	.	.	TRBJ2-5	TGCGCCAGCAGCTTAAACAGGGCCGAAGAGACCCAGTACTTC	CASSLNRAEETQYF
TRBV9	.	.	TRBJ2-2	TGTGCCAGCAGCGTAGGACCCCCCACCGGGGAGCTGTTTTTT	CASSVGPPTGELFF
TRBV5-1	.	.	TRBJ2-1	TGCGCCAGCAGAGTTCGGGCGGCCGGAAATGAGCAGTTCTTC	CASRVRAAGNEQFF